A selection of T cell receptor beta chains follows, all from one sample in a study of T cells in Graves' hyperthyroidism and ophthalmopathy. Each CDR3 protein is one row after TCRdb ran MiXCR on the multiplex PCR reads. This sample has 100,000 to 140,000 distinct CDR3 sequences; approximately 16% occur once, and the top ten carry less than 50%. Sequenced: blood. Receptors were obtained from a woman aged 45-60 years with Graves' hyperthyroidism. Each CDR3 is given with its conserved first and last residue. Fields, in order: D gene, J gene, clone size, V gene, CDR3 DNA, CDR3 protein. The D gene is left open where the match is weak. The listing skips clone size in some rows; elsewhere it reads once, few, many or a size class.

NA | TRBJ1-1 | many | TRBV5-1 | TGCGCCAGCAGCTTGGCCAAAGGGACTGAAGCTTTCTTT | CASSLAKGTEAFF
TRBD1 | TRBJ2-5 | many | TRBV18 | TGTGCCAGCTCACCACCGACGACAGGGGTTCGGGGGACCCAGTACTTC | CASSPPTTGVRGTQYF
NA | TRBJ2-6 | NA | TRBV24-1 | TGTGCCACCAGTGATGACAGGAGCTCTGGGGCCAACGTCCTGACTTTC | CATSDDRSSGANVLTF
NA | TRBJ2-3 | NA | TRBV11-1 | TGTGCCAGCAGCTTACCGCCATTCAGGGGCACAGATACGCAGTATTTT | CASSLPPFRGTDTQYF
NA | TRBJ1-1 | many | TRBV18 | TGTGCCAGCTCACCATGGAGGGAGGAGGTTAACACTGAAGCTTTCTTT | CASSPWREEVNTEAFF
NA | TRBJ2-1 | medium-sized | TRBV11-2 | TGTGCCAGCAGCTTAGAGAGCTACAATGAGCAGTTCTTC | CASSLESYNEQFF
NA | TRBJ2-3 | many | TRBV6-1 | TGTGCCAGCAGTGTTTGGGACACAGATACGCAGTATTTT | CASSVWDTDTQYF
TRBD1 | TRBJ1-5 | NA | TRBV20-1 | TGCAGTGCTGTGGACAGGGGGCGGATCAAGCCCCAGCATTTT | CSAVDRGRIKPQHF
NA | TRBJ2-7 | NA | TRBV11-2 | TGTGCCAGCAGCGCCCAATCCAGGGGCGAGCAGTACTTC | CASSAQSRGEQYF
TRBD1 | TRBJ1-1 | many | TRBV2 | TGTGCCAGCTCTACCGGGACAGGGGCAAGTGAAGCTTTCTTT | CASSTGTGASEAFF
NA | TRBJ2-5 | many | TRBV30 | TGTGCCTGGAGTGTACAGGCCGGTCAACGCCAAGAGACCCAGTACTTC | CAWSVQAGQRQETQYF
TRBD1 | TRBJ1-2 | once | TRBV6-1 | TGTGCCAGCGTGCGCCCCGGGACAGGGCGCTATGGCTACACCTTC | CASVRPGTGRYGYTF
NA | TRBJ1-3 | many | TRBV12-3/TRBV12-4 | TGTGCCAGCAGTTTACCGGGGAATACTGGAAACACCATATATTTT | CASSLPGNTGNTIYF
TRBD2 | TRBJ2-7 | many | TRBV29-1 | TGCAGCGTTTCAAGCGGGAGTTCCTACGAGCAGTACTTC | CSVSSGSSYEQYF
NA | TRBJ1-4 | many | TRBV6-1 | TGTGCCAGCAGTTACTCCGGGACGGCGATTGAAAAACTGTTTTTT | CASSYSGTAIEKLFF
TRBD2 | TRBJ2-1 | many | TRBV6-1 | TGTGCCAGCAGTAGAGCGGGAATCTATGAGCAGTTCTTC | CASSRAGIYEQFF
TRBD2 | TRBJ2-5 | many | TRBV11-2 | TGTGCCAGCAGCTTAGGGCTAGCGGGAGTTTGGTACTTC | CASSLGLAGVWYF